The present TCR beta chain was sequenced within a study of regulatory T cells in long-lasting Graves disease. Study in general: The term persistent Graves' disease signified upward of 5 years on antithyroid drugs with positive TSH receptor antibodies.

This clonotype was counted at least ten times. Its target is unknown. In germline, CDR1 is MDHEN, CDR2 SYDVKM. J lost 0 bases, V lost 6 bases, and 7 bases had no gene match. The length of the CDR3 is 16 residues. Relying on iRepertoire HTBI primers and Arm-PCR of CDR3 regions, the team built TCR beta libraries. Via MiXCR, TCRdb re-called the multiplex PCR reads, giving one row per CDR3 protein. This table has roughly 500,000 distinct CDR3 sequences, 20% appearing once. Overall study findings and caveats: Patients with persistent disease showed a bias toward TRBV28, TRBJ1-2 and TRBJ2-5.

Noted time point: persistent/refractory GD, antithyroid drugs over 5 years with positive TRAb. Generation of the TCR library employed RNA extracted from PBMCs. The patient group derived from an endocrinology department in Xi'an, China. This rearrangement joins TRBV28 to TRBJ1-5; TRBD1 aligns across 8 bases. This specimen was peripheral blood mononuclear cells (PBMCs), taken when the disease was refractory, from a patient treated with antithyroid drugs. This TCR was sampled from a female donor with Graves disease. This chain's CDR3 is CASSPYQGASNQPQHF. As DNA, the CDR3 is TGTGCCAGCAGCCCGTACCAGGGGGCTAGCAATCAGCCCCAGCATTTT.